These T cell receptor beta chains were read from a single sample in a study of neurological immune-mediated disorders. From the 5' RACE reads, TCRdb called clonotypes with MiXCR, one entry per CDR3 protein. This table has roughly 38,000 distinct CDR3 sequences, 8.5% to 14% appearing once. Sequencing used PBMCs. Receptor source: a man between 60 and 70 years old with HTLV-1-associated myelopathy (HAM/TSP). Both conserved end residues are part of each CDR3. D genes are given only for firm matches. Part of the rows lack a size; the others show once, few, many or a class for expanded clones.

CDR3 length: 13; clone size: many; J gene: TRBJ2-3; V gene: TRBV20-1; D gene: -; CDR3 protein: CSAPRESADTQYF; CDR3 DNA: TGCAGTGCCCCCCGTGAGTCCGCAGATACGCAGTATTTT
CDR3 length: 17; clone size: few; J gene: TRBJ2-2; V gene: TRBV5-1; D gene: TRBD2; CDR3 protein: CASSPGGLPGGSGELFF; CDR3 DNA: TGCGCCAGCAGCCCCGGGGGACTACCCGGGGGGTCCGGGGAGCTGTTTTTT
CDR3 length: 12; clone size: -; J gene: TRBJ1-3; V gene: TRBV30; D gene: -; CDR3 protein: CALDISGNTIYF; CDR3 DNA: TGTGCCTTGGACATCTCTGGAAACACCATATATTTT
CDR3 length: 14; clone size: many; J gene: TRBJ2-1; V gene: TRBV14; D gene: -; CDR3 protein: CASSPQGRYNEQFF; CDR3 DNA: TGTGCCAGCAGCCCGCAGGGCCGTTACAATGAGCAGTTCTTC
CDR3 length: 15; clone size: many; J gene: TRBJ2-2; V gene: TRBV5-1; D gene: -; CDR3 protein: CASSSKGQNTGELFF; CDR3 DNA: TGCGCCAGCAGCTCCAAAGGACAGAACACCGGGGAGCTGTTTTTT
CDR3 length: 14; clone size: medium-sized; J gene: TRBJ2-7; V gene: TRBV4-2; D gene: TRBD1; CDR3 protein: CASSQGQGDYEQYF; CDR3 DNA: TGTGCCAGCAGCCAAGGACAGGGGGACTACGAGCAGTACTTC
CDR3 length: 16; clone size: many; J gene: TRBJ2-3; V gene: TRBV9; D gene: TRBD2; CDR3 protein: CATSPIAGGVTDTQYF; CDR3 DNA: TGTGCCACCTCACCCATAGCGGGAGGGGTCACAGATACGCAGTATTTT
CDR3 length: 14; clone size: -; J gene: TRBJ1-2; V gene: TRBV11-2; D gene: -; CDR3 protein: CASSSQVGAGGYTF; CDR3 DNA: TGTGCCAGCAGCTCCCAGGTCGGGGCCGGTGGCTACACCTTC
CDR3 length: 17; clone size: many; J gene: TRBJ1-3; V gene: TRBV9; D gene: TRBD1; CDR3 protein: CASSLTPGQGSGNTIYF; CDR3 DNA: TGTGCCAGCAGCCTTACCCCGGGACAGGGCTCTGGAAACACCATATATTTT
CDR3 length: 15; clone size: many; J gene: TRBJ2-2; V gene: TRBV5-1; D gene: TRBD2; CDR3 protein: CASTLAGGVTGELFF; CDR3 DNA: TGCGCCAGCACCCTAGCGGGAGGTGTCACCGGGGAGCTGTTTTTT
CDR3 length: 15; clone size: many; J gene: TRBJ2-4; V gene: TRBV5-1; D gene: -; CDR3 protein: CASSLKVLAKNIQYF; CDR3 DNA: TGCGCCAGCAGCTTGAAAGTCCTAGCCAAAAACATTCAGTACTTC
CDR3 length: 13; clone size: many; J gene: TRBJ1-5; V gene: TRBV20-1; D gene: -; CDR3 protein: CSAGEGGNQPQHF; CDR3 DNA: TGCAGTGCTGGAGAGGGGGGGAATCAGCCCCAGCATTTT
CDR3 length: 14; clone size: many; J gene: TRBJ2-7; V gene: TRBV20-1; D gene: -; CDR3 protein: CSAKAGGDAYEQYF; CDR3 DNA: TGCAGTGCTAAGGCGGGCGGGGATGCCTACGAGCAGTACTTC
CDR3 length: 12; clone size: -; J gene: TRBJ2-1; V gene: TRBV29-1; D gene: -; CDR3 protein: CSVAPGVGEQCF; CDR3 DNA: TGCAGCGTTGCCCCCGGGGTGGGTGAACAGTGCTTC
CDR3 length: 13; clone size: many; J gene: TRBJ1-2; V gene: TRBV15; D gene: TRBD1; CDR3 protein: CATSGHRGGGYTF; CDR3 DNA: TGTGCCACCAGCGGGCACAGGGGTGGTGGCTACACCTTC
CDR3 length: 15; clone size: many; J gene: TRBJ1-1; V gene: TRBV5-1; D gene: TRBD1; CDR3 protein: CASSYTTGVGTEAFF; CDR3 DNA: TGCGCCAGCAGCTACACAACAGGGGTAGGCACTGAAGCTTTCTTT
CDR3 length: 14; clone size: many; J gene: TRBJ2-2; V gene: TRBV6-5; D gene: -; CDR3 protein: CASRLDRNTGELFF; CDR3 DNA: TGTGCCAGCAGGTTGGACAGGAACACCGGGGAGCTGTTTTTT
CDR3 length: 13; clone size: many; J gene: TRBJ1-1; V gene: TRBV10-3; D gene: TRBD1; CDR3 protein: CATRGQGNTEAFF; CDR3 DNA: TGTGCCACCCGAGGACAGGGGAACACTGAAGCTTTCTTT
CDR3 length: 13; clone size: -; J gene: TRBJ1-1; V gene: TRBV27; D gene: -; CDR3 protein: CASSFTGVDEAFF; CDR3 DNA: TGTGCCAGCAGTTTTACGGGGGTGGACGAAGCTTTCTTT
CDR3 length: 13; clone size: many; J gene: TRBJ1-1; V gene: TRBV29-1; D gene: -; CDR3 protein: CSVEDIPNTEAFF; CDR3 DNA: TGCAGCGTTGAGGACATACCGAACACTGAAGCTTTCTTT